The present T cell receptor (beta chain) was sequenced within a study of blood T cell repertoires in COVID-19. Background on the study: Samples representing acute and convalescent COVID-19 were sourced from the United States, Italy and Spain. PBMCs, B-cell-depleted T cells, or T cells were the source of the cDNA or gDNA that made up the material.

Study processing details: Reference gene primers were amplified, and this amplification served to estimate nucleated cell counts. The method was immunoSEQ multiplex PCR; TCRdb's version includes in-frame clones alone and lacks a portion of them. V, J and clone size are taken as reported in that table, and D and trimming were inferred from the DNA itself. Of a few hundred thousand clones in the sample, roughly 89% were seen once. The sample taken for sequencing was peripheral blood. The clonotype originates from a woman in her twenties or thirties with active or convalescent COVID-19.

The CDR3 sequence: CASSLHKMYEQYF. DNA of the CDR3: TGTGCCAGCAGTTTACACAAGATGTACGAGCAGTACTTC. This chain uses TRBV12-3 or TRBV12-4 with TRBJ2-7, with D uncertain. The CDR3 is 13 residues long. Trimming cost V 2 bases and J 4 bases, with 9 bases left between them.